This record covers a single T cell receptor (beta chain). No antigen is known for it. TCRbeta library preparation incorporated unique molecular identifiers. One entry per CDR3 protein, called by TCRdb with MiXCR from the PCR reads. The repertoire has approximately 650,000 distinct CDR3 sequences, around 13% of them found once; the top ten carry 0.79%. Germline lookup yields CDR1 SQVTM and CDR2 ANQGSEA. V dropped 5 bases and J dropped 2 bases, with 10 bases sitting between them. The CDR3 consists of 13 residues. These data belong to a study of T-cell reconstitution after alpha-beta-depleted transplantation in children. Study-wide results and caveats: The main origin of T-cell counts and diversity one year after transplant was newly produced T cells. Reportedly, alpha-beta T cells present about two months post-transplant originated from several hundred expanded clones of graft origin.

The chain employs TRBV29-1 and TRBJ1-3; D gene ambiguous. The source is a girl aged 2 to 9 with congenital amegakaryocytic thrombocytopenia, due to receive a stem cell transplant. Material: PBMCs, obtained before TCRalphabeta/CD19-depleted stem cell transplant. The CDR3 DNA reads as TGCAGCGTTCTGACTGTAGCTGGAAACACCATATATTTT. Its translation is CSVLTVAGNTIYF.